This T cell receptor (beta chain) appears in the sequencing data of a study of blood T cell repertoires in COVID-19. Whole-study context: In each case, the material was cDNA or gDNA derived from T cells, B-cell-depleted T cells, or PBMCs.

In the source study's methods: From reference gene primer amplification, estimates of nucleated cell counts were derived. Sequenced by immunoSEQ multiplex PCR; TCRdb stores in-frame clones only, minus some. V and J calls and clone size are given by that table; D and trimming were obtained from the DNA. The sample consists of about 80,000 clones, about 82% of them appearing once. Sequencing used peripheral blood. This TCR was sampled from a woman over 75 with acute or convalescent COVID-19.

The CDR3 DNA reads as TGTGCCAGCAGCTTAACGTCGGATCAGCCCCAGCATTTT. Translation gives CASSLTSDQPQHF. The V gene is TRBV7-3, the J gene TRBJ1-5; no reliable D call. This CDR3 contains 13 residues. Germline CDR1 reads SGHTA; CDR2 reads FQGTGA. V was cut by 0 bases and J by 5 bases, with 5 bases left in between.